This is a list of T cell receptor beta chains from one sample in a study of T-cell reconstitution after alpha-beta-depleted transplantation in children. TCRdb re-analysed the PCR reads in MiXCR, keeping a single row per CDR3 protein. The sample lists 230,000 or so distinct CDR3 sequences; 12% were seen once. The sample consisted of PBMCs from the stem cell graft donor, taken from the stem cell graft. All receptors derive from a human donor who donated a stem cell graft to a child with acute lymphoblastic leukemia. The CDR3 runs from the conserved cysteine through the conserved F or W. A D gene is named only where the DNA matches it firmly. Clone size is given for some rows only: seen once, a few or many times, or a class if the clone is expanded.

-	TRBJ2-5	TRBV27	many	11	CASTFQETQYF	TGTGCCAGCACTTTTCAAGAGACCCAGTACTTC
-	TRBJ1-5	TRBV27	many	16	CASSPSAGERGQPQHF	TGTGCCAGCAGTCCGTCGGCGGGGGAACGAGGGCAGCCCCAGCATTTT
-	TRBJ1-2	TRBV12-3/TRBV12-4	many	15	CASNPPQLPNYGYTF	TGTGCCAGCAATCCCCCCCAATTGCCCAACTATGGCTACACCTTC
TRBD2	TRBJ2-1	TRBV6-2/TRBV6-3	many	15	CASSYSGGRANEQFF	TGTGCCAGCAGTTACTCTGGCGGGAGGGCCAATGAGCAGTTCTTC
TRBD1	TRBJ1-2	TRBV4-3	many	14	CASSHIQGARGYTF	TGCGCCAGCAGCCACATACAGGGGGCGCGTGGCTACACCTTC
-	TRBJ2-7	TRBV6-2/TRBV6-3	few	12	CASSYFPYEQYF	TGTGCCAGCAGTTACTTTCCCTACGAGCAGTACTTC
TRBD1	TRBJ1-4	TRBV7-9	many	14	CASSQTGGNEKLFF	TGTGCCAGCAGCCAGACAGGGGGTAATGAAAAACTGTTTTTT
TRBD1	TRBJ2-3	TRBV9	many	14	CASSAQGAGDTQYF	TGTGCCAGCAGCGCTCAGGGGGCCGGAGATACGCAGTATTTT
-	TRBJ2-2	TRBV23-1	-	14	CASSHPGPTGELFF	TGCGCCAGCAGTCATCCCGGACCGACCGGGGAGCTGTTTTTT
TRBD2	TRBJ2-6	TRBV28	-	18	CASSLELAGVSGANVLTF	TGTGCCAGCAGTTTAGAACTAGCGGGAGTATCTGGGGCCAACGTCCTGACTTTC
TRBD1	TRBJ1-1	TRBV7-2	many	15	CASSLGTGGYTEAFF	TGTGCCAGCAGCTTGGGGACAGGAGGCTACACTGAAGCTTTCTTT
-	TRBJ2-2	TRBV7-6	many	15	CASSLVSGSSGELFF	TGTGCCAGCAGCTTAGTTTCGGGAAGCTCGGGGGAGCTGTTTTTT
-	TRBJ2-1	TRBV6-2/TRBV6-3	many	16	CASSYSPRGPHNEQFF	TGTGCCAGCAGTTACTCCCCCAGGGGCCCCCACAATGAGCAGTTCTTC
TRBD1	TRBJ2-6	TRBV7-8	few	20	CASSWTLPGTGGSGANVLTF	TGTGCCAGCAGCTGGACCTTACCCGGGACAGGGGGCTCTGGGGCCAACGTCCTGACTTTC
-	TRBJ1-5	TRBV27	many	13	CASSLTYTEPQHF	TGTGCCAGCAGTCTTACGTACACCGAGCCCCAGCATTTT